This TCR beta chain appears in the sequencing data of a study of T-cell memory formation after mild COVID-19. Study details: TCR clustering was largely donor specific.

The CDR3 consists of 15 residues. Germline trimming cut 7 bases from V and 8 bases from J; bases unmatched to any gene: 12. Whole-study findings and limits: The main location of contracting CD4+ clones was CM and EM, and that of contracting CD8+ clones was EMRA. The finding that pre-infection memory included some responding clones suggested that cross-reactive memory joined.

Barcoded TCR alpha and TCR beta cDNA libraries with UMIs came from 5'RACE using constant-segment primers. TCRdb passed the 5' RACE reads through MiXCR, listing each CDR3 protein once. This sample has about 160,000 distinct CDR3 sequences, with roughly 31% found just once. Comment on this clonotype: Its antigen is undetermined.

V gene TRBV12-3 or TRBV12-4 combines with J gene TRBJ2-1; TRBD2 agrees at 9 bases. The source material was PBMCs or a T cell subset sorted from them (not recorded which). This TCR was sampled from an adult woman who had mild COVID-19 (a few samples of this study predate the infection). Cell type and time point are not known. The CDR3: CASTRGRGGWDEQFF. In DNA, the CDR3 is TGTGCCAGCACCCGGGGGCGGGGGGGCTGGGATGAGCAGTTCTTC.